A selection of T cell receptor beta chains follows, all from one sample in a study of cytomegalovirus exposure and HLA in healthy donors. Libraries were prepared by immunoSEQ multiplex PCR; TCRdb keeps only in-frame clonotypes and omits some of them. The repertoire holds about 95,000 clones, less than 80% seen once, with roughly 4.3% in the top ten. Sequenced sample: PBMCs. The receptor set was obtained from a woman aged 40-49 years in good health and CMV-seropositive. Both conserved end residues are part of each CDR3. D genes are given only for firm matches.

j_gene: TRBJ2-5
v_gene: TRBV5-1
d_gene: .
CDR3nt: TGCGCCAGCAGCTTTGGCTTGGAGGGCCCCGTGGCCCAGTACTTC
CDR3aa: CASSFGLEGPVAQYF

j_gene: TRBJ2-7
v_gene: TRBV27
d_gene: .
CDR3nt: TGTGCCAGCAGTTTAGGGACTCCCTACGAGCAGTACTTC
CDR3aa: CASSLGTPYEQYF

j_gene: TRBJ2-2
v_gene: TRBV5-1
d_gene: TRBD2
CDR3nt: TGCGCCAGCAGCTTTAGCGGGAGGGCTCAGCAGGACGGGGAGCTGTTTTTT
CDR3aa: CASSFSGRAQQDGELFF

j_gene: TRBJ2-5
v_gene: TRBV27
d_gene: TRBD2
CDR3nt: TGTGCCAGCAGCACACTAGCGGGAGGCGGAGAGACCCAGTACTTC
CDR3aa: CASSTLAGGGETQYF

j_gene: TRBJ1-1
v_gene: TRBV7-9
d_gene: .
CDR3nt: TGTGCCAGCAGCTTAGGACTCCTCGCTGAAGCTTTCTTT
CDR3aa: CASSLGLLAEAFF

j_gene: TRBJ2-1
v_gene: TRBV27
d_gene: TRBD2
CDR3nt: TGTGCCAGCAGTTTTGGCCTAGCGGCCTACAATGAGCAGTTCTTC
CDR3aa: CASSFGLAAYNEQFF

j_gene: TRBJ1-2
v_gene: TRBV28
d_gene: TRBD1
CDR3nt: TGTGCCAGCAGTTTACTTGGGACAGGGTATGGCTACACCTTC
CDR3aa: CASSLLGTGYGYTF

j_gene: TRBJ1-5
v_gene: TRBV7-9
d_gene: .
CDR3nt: TGTGCCAGCAGCTTAGGACAGGACAATCAGCCCCAGCATTTT
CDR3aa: CASSLGQDNQPQHF

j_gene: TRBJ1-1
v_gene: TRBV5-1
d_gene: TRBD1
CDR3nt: TGCGCCAGCAGCTTTGAGAACAGGGGGCTCACTGAAGCTTTCTTT
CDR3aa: CASSFENRGLTEAFF

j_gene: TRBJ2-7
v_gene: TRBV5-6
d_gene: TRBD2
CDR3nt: TGTGCCAGCAGCTCTAGCGGGAGCTACGAGCAGTACTTC
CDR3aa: CASSSSGSYEQYF

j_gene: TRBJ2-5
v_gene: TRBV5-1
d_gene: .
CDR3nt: TGCGCCAGTCATACACCGTACCAAGAGACCCAGTACTTC
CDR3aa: CASHTPYQETQYF

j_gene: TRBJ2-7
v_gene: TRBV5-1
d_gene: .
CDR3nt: TGCGCCAGCAGCTTGGGACCAACGGGACTGGTCTCGAGCGAGCAGTACTTC
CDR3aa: CASSLGPTGLVSSEQYF

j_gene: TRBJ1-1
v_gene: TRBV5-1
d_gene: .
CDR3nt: TGCGCCAGCAGCTTGTCAGGGCATGGCACTGAAGCTTTCTTT
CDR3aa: CASSLSGHGTEAFF

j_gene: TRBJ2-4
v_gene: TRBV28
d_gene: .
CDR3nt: TGTGCCACCTACCCGGGGAAAAACGTAAACATTCAGTACTTC
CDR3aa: CATYPGKNVNIQYF